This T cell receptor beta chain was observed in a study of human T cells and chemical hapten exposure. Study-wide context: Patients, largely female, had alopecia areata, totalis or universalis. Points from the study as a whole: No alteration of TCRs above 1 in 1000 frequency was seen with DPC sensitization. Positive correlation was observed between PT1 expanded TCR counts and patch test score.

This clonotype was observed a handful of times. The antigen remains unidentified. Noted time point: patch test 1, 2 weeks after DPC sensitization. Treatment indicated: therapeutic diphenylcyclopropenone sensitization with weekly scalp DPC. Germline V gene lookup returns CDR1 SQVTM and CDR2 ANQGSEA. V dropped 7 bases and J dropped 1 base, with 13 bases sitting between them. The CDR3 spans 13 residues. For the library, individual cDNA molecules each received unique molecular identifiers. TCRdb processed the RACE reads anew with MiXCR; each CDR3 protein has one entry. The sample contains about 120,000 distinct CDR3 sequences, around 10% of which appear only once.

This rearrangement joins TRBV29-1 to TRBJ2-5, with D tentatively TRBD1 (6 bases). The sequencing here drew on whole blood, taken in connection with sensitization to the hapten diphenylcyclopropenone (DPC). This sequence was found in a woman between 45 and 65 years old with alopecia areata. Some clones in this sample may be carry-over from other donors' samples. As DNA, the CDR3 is TGCAGCGCTAGGGGGAACAGCCAAGAGACCCAGTACTTC. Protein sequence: CSARGNSQETQYF.